Sequencing of this TCR beta chain was carried out in a study of blood T cells in healthy people across ages. Study outcomes and limitations: Observed TCR beta diversity per million T cells went down as age went up. This fall followed a roughly linear course with age.

Whenever a sample was processed, at least 6 million PBMCs were isolated. Germline lookup yields CDR1 MDHEN and CDR2 SYDVKM. Unmatched junction bases numbered 14, after V lost 6 bases and J lost 5 bases. The CDR3 loop spans 16 amino acids. Worth noting for this clonotype: Its antigen is unidentified.

A second about 7 to 12 cycle PCR used barcoded and J-beta primers. TCRdb reanalysed the 5' RACE reads using MiXCR and keeps one entry per CDR3 protein. The table lists 600,000 or so distinct CDR3 sequences, around 21% of them singletons. The V call is TRBV28, the J call TRBJ1-1; the match to TRBD1 covers 8 bases. The sample taken for sequencing was blood. This sequence originates from a man aged 70 or older in good health. CDR3 nucleotide sequence: TGTGCCAGCAGCCAGACAGGGGCCGAAGGTCGGACTGAAGCTTTCTTT. Translating it yields CASSQTGAEGRTEAFF.